This TCR beta chain was obtained from a study of long-term antiretroviral therapy in people with HIV. This was the immunoSEQ v3.0 assay at survey level. Samples were sequenced targeting roughly 40,000-55,000 T-cell genomes each. Generated by immunoSEQ multiplex PCR, the TCRdb table keeps only in-frame clones and is missing some. The table shows tens of thousands of clones, with over 75% occurring only once. Findings and caveats of the study: Someone took the blood between the mid-2000s and the late 2010s, maybe while older ART regimens were in use.

Concerning this clone itself: Its antigen remains unknown.

The germline V gene has CDR1 SGHKS and CDR2 YYEKEE (reference sequence). This CDR3 spans 16 amino acids. V lost 0 bases and J 0 bases, leaving 10 bases between the germline ends. Treatment for every participant with HIV took place in the United States. The receptor comes from a woman in her twenties or thirties with HIV. The V and J genes are TRBV5-5 and TRBJ1-3, with D possibly TRBD1 on 6 matching bases. The starting material was unsorted PBMCs, obtained 1.1 years before starting antiretroviral therapy. The CDR3 nucleotides are TGTGCCAGCAGCTTGGAGGACAGACTCTCTGGAAACACCATATATTTT. Translated: CASSLEDRLSGNTIYF.